The TCR beta chain described here comes from a study of control samples from healthy donors and cancer patients. Worth noting for this clone: Within the sample, other DNA sequences also encode this same CDR3.

Libraries were prepared by immunoSEQ multiplex PCR; TCRdb keeps only in-frame clonotypes and omits some of them. The table includes 200,000 to 250,000 clones, just under 95% detected once. The clonotype originates from a man between 50 and 59 years old in good health. The specimen sequenced was blood.

The CDR3 sequence: CASSLGQGTDTQYF. The DNA for the CDR3 is TGTGCCAGCAGCCTAGGACAGGGCACAGATACGCAGTATTTT. The J gene is TRBJ2-3, the V gene TRBV6-5; 7 nucleotides agree with TRBD1. Germline trimming cut 6 bases from V and 1 base from J; bases unmatched to any gene: 4. Germline V gives CDR1 MNHEY, CDR2 SVGAGI. CDR3 length: 14 amino acids.